A single sample gave rise to the 2 T cell receptor beta chains below, sequenced in a study of cytomegalovirus exposure and HLA in healthy donors. PCR used 60 Vbeta primers and 13 Jbeta primers. Sequenced by immunoSEQ multiplex PCR; TCRdb stores in-frame clones only, minus some. The data contain around 160,000 clones, roughly 77% of them singletons. The specimen was PBMCs. The receptors here all came from a man between 45 and 60 years old in good health and CMV-seropositive.

J is TRBJ2-7 and V is TRBV5-1; 8 bases map to TRBD2. The CDR3 extends over 17 amino acids. With V trimmed by 7 bases and J by 2 bases, 17 bases remained unmatched. Germline CDR1 reads SGHRS; CDR2 reads YFSETQ. CDR3 nucleotide sequence: TGCGCCAGCCAGATCAACCCGGGGACTAGACTTACCTACGAGCAGTACTTC. This sequence encodes CASQINPGTRLTYEQYF. The whole variable domain, filled in from reference TRBV5-1 and TRBJ2-7, reads KAGVTQTPRYLIKTRGQQVTLSCSPISGHRSVSWYQQTPGQGLQFLFEYFSETQRNKGNFPGRFSGRQFSNSRSEMNVSTLELGDSALYLCASQINPGTRLTYEQYFGPGTRLTVT.

In DNA, the CDR3 is TGTGCCAGCAGCCAATCGCCCAAACAAGGGGTCGGTAATTCACCCCTCCACTTT. Translated: CASSQSPKQGVGNSPLHF. The chain joins TRBV7-9 to TRBJ1-6, with D possibly matching TRBD1 (5 bases). Germline V lookup: CDR1 SEHNR, CDR2 FQNEAQ (reference sequence). CDR3 length equals 18 residues. V was clipped by 5 bases and J by 6 bases, with 23 bases between them.